This TCR beta chain was sequenced for a study of blood T cell repertoires in COVID-19 (dated by TCRdb to the early 2020s). Describing the broader study: Samples from collaborators originated in the United States, Italy and Spain and spanned both the acute and convalescent phases of COVID-19. The prospective study material was composed of cDNA or gDNA derived from T cells, B-cell-depleted T cells, or PBMCs. Deeply sampled blood TCRbeta repertoires from subjects exposed to, actively infected with, or recovered from COVID-19 were included in the dataset. A freely available public database, intended as a resource for researchers studying the immune response to SARS-CoV-2, is where the repertoires were released. Samples were obtained from the ongoing ImmuneRACE study (first 160 participants) and from 1,200 or so subjects provided by 6 global collaborators. The sample metadata nearly always contained a de-identified subject ID, COVID-19 status, age in years and sex. HLA class I and class II types, where available, came from metadata supplied by the sample provider rather than from assay-based typing. Study-wide conclusions, independent of this receptor: The amount of clinical and demographic metadata varied by source and participant and was provided uncurated.

TCRbeta CDR3 regions were amplified from genomic DNA using the immunoSEQ Assay, a bias-controlled multiplex PCR. The published analysis was carried out like this. Nucleated cell counts per sample were estimated from amplification of reference gene primers within the assay. To quantify the absolute abundance of each unique TCRbeta CDR3 rearrangement, sequence reads were collapsed and filtered. For each sample, productive Simpson clonality was calculated by taking the square root of Simpson's diversity index across productive rearrangements. Drawn from immuneACCESS, this table holds only the in-frame rearrangements with V and J called that TCRdb kept. Clones are partly lost; checked studies trace under half to an unresolved V gene and leave the rest unexplained. The DNA gave D and trimming, while V, J and clone size come from that table. For this sample there are roughly 250,000 clones; about nine tenths appear just once. Roughly 6% of the sample belongs to the ten largest clones.

CDR3 length: 14 amino acids, cysteine to phenylalanine. Here the CDR3 DNA is all that survives: 42 bases in frame from base 1. V lost 5 bases and J lost 3 bases, and the count of bases not matched to a germline gene is 6. Based on the germline V gene, the CDR1 and CDR2 sequences are MDHEN and SYDVKM. Participants in the prospective study were enrolled through a virtual design, were aged roughly 18 to 100 years, and lived in approximately 25 United States geographic areas. In the prospective study, cohorts were assigned on the basis of participant-reported clinical history obtained from a screening survey and a study questionnaire. In the prospective study, mobile phlebotomists collected whole blood, serum and a nasopharyngeal or oropharyngeal swab from each participant. Prospective study participants could optionally give additional blood draws and questionnaires over an approximately two-month period. Blood samples from the prospective study were shipped frozen or at room temperature prior to DNA extraction.

With regard to this clone: The target of this receptor is not known. Base quality data are lacking; no much larger clone is found one base away.

The chain employs TRBV28 and TRBJ1-2, and TRBD1 matches 7 of the central bases. The TCR was taken from a woman in her twenties or thirties with acute COVID-19. Sequenced sample: PBMCs or T cells enriched from blood (not recorded which). The CDR3 reads CASSPNDRDYGYTF. The DNA reads TGTGCCAGCAGTCCAAATGACAGGGACTATGGCTACACCTTC.